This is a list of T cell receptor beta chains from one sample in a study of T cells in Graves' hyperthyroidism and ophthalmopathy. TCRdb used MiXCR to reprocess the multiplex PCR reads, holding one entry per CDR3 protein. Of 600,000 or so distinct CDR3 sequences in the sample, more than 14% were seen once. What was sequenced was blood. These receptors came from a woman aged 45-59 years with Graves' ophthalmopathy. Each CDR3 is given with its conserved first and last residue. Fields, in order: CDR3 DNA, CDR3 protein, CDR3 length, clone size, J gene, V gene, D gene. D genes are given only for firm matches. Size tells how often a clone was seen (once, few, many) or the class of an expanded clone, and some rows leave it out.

CDR3 DNA: TGCAGTGCTAGATGGACTAGCGGGAGGGCCACACAGGGTGAGCAGTTCTTC; CDR3 protein: CSARWTSGRATQGEQFF; CDR3 length: 17; clone size: NA; J gene: TRBJ2-1; V gene: TRBV20-1; D gene: TRBD2
CDR3 DNA: TGTGCCACCAGTGATCGTATAGCCTATGAGCAGTTCTTC; CDR3 protein: CATSDRIAYEQFF; CDR3 length: 13; clone size: NA; J gene: TRBJ2-1; V gene: TRBV24-1; D gene: NA
CDR3 DNA: TGTGCCAGCAGCACCCGTGGGGCAGCGACTAGCGGTACATCGTCAAGGTCCAAAAACATTCAGTACTTC; CDR3 protein: CASSTRGAATSGTSSRSKNIQYF; CDR3 length: 23; clone size: few; J gene: TRBJ2-4; V gene: TRBV13; D gene: TRBD2
CDR3 DNA: TGTGCCAGCAGGACCGGGACAGGCACCTACGAGCAGTACTTC; CDR3 protein: CASRTGTGTYEQYF; CDR3 length: 14; clone size: many; J gene: TRBJ2-7; V gene: TRBV6-1; D gene: TRBD1
CDR3 DNA: TGTGCCAGCAGTGAAATCCCCCACGAGCAGTACTTC; CDR3 protein: CASSEIPHEQYF; CDR3 length: 12; clone size: few; J gene: TRBJ2-7; V gene: TRBV6-1; D gene: NA
CDR3 DNA: TGTGCCACCAGCTGGGCTAGCGGGAGCGAGGATACGCAGTATTTT; CDR3 protein: CATSWASGSEDTQYF; CDR3 length: 15; clone size: few; J gene: TRBJ2-3; V gene: TRBV15; D gene: TRBD2
CDR3 DNA: TGCGCCAGCCGTAGGGAGCCTAATGAAAAACTGTTTTTT; CDR3 protein: CASRREPNEKLFF; CDR3 length: 13; clone size: few; J gene: TRBJ1-4; V gene: TRBV10-2; D gene: NA
CDR3 DNA: TGTGCCACCAGTCTTAGCGGGAGCACAGATACGCAGTATTTT; CDR3 protein: CATSLSGSTDTQYF; CDR3 length: 14; clone size: NA; J gene: TRBJ2-3; V gene: TRBV24-1; D gene: TRBD2
CDR3 DNA: TGTGCCAGCAGCCGTGACAGTTATAGCAATCAGCCCCAGCATTTT; CDR3 protein: CASSRDSYSNQPQHF; CDR3 length: 15; clone size: NA; J gene: TRBJ1-5; V gene: TRBV6-1; D gene: NA
CDR3 DNA: TGTGCCAGCAACTCCGGGACAGGGGTCGAGACCCAGTACTTC; CDR3 protein: CASNSGTGVETQYF; CDR3 length: 14; clone size: many; J gene: TRBJ2-5; V gene: TRBV2; D gene: TRBD1
CDR3 DNA: TGTGCCAGCTCACCCCGGAAGGGGGAAGCTTTCTTT; CDR3 protein: CASSPRKGEAFF; CDR3 length: 12; clone size: NA; J gene: TRBJ1-1; V gene: TRBV18; D gene: NA
CDR3 DNA: TGTGCCAGCAGAACCCGGGACAGCTCCTACAATGAGCAGTTCTTC; CDR3 protein: CASRTRDSSYNEQFF; CDR3 length: 15; clone size: many; J gene: TRBJ2-1; V gene: TRBV6-2/TRBV6-3; D gene: TRBD1
CDR3 DNA: TGTGCCATCAGTGAGTCGGACAGGCAGGACACTGAAGCTTTCTTT; CDR3 protein: CAISESDRQDTEAFF; CDR3 length: 15; clone size: many; J gene: TRBJ1-1; V gene: TRBV10-3; D gene: TRBD1
CDR3 DNA: TGTGCCAGCCGGCCTCGGGAGGGCCAACGCGAGCAGTACTTC; CDR3 protein: CASRPREGQREQYF; CDR3 length: 14; clone size: NA; J gene: TRBJ2-7; V gene: TRBV12-3/TRBV12-4; D gene: TRBD2
CDR3 DNA: TGTGCCAGCAGACAGGGGCGGACCGGGGAGCTGTTTTTT; CDR3 protein: CASRQGRTGELFF; CDR3 length: 13; clone size: few; J gene: TRBJ2-2; V gene: TRBV6-2/TRBV6-3; D gene: TRBD1
CDR3 DNA: TGTGCCACCAGTGATTGGGGGACTAGCGGAAACAATGAGCAGTTCTTC; CDR3 protein: CATSDWGTSGNNEQFF; CDR3 length: 16; clone size: many; J gene: TRBJ2-1; V gene: TRBV24-1; D gene: TRBD2
CDR3 DNA: TGCAGCGTTGGGCCAGGGGACGAGCAGTACTTC; CDR3 protein: CSVGPGDEQYF; CDR3 length: 11; clone size: NA; J gene: TRBJ2-7; V gene: TRBV29-1; D gene: NA
CDR3 DNA: TGTGCCAGCAGCTCATGGACTAGCGGGAGGCTAGATACGCAGTATTTT; CDR3 protein: CASSSWTSGRLDTQYF; CDR3 length: 16; clone size: many; J gene: TRBJ2-3; V gene: TRBV13; D gene: TRBD2
CDR3 DNA: TGCAGTGCTAGAGATCTCAGTGGCAGAGCCTACGAGCAGTACTTC; CDR3 protein: CSARDLSGRAYEQYF; CDR3 length: 15; clone size: many; J gene: TRBJ2-7; V gene: TRBV20-1; D gene: NA
CDR3 DNA: TGTGCCAGCAGCCACGAACGTGTTCGAATTGACAATGAGCAGTTCTTC; CDR3 protein: CASSHERVRIDNEQFF; CDR3 length: 16; clone size: many; J gene: TRBJ2-1; V gene: TRBV3-1; D gene: NA
CDR3 DNA: TGTGCCAGCAGCCTGGGACTAGCGCCGACGACAGATACGCAGTATTTT; CDR3 protein: CASSLGLAPTTDTQYF; CDR3 length: 16; clone size: few; J gene: TRBJ2-3; V gene: TRBV4-2; D gene: TRBD2
CDR3 DNA: TGCAGTGCTATCCCCGGACGGGGAAACTCCTACAATGAGCAGTTCTTC; CDR3 protein: CSAIPGRGNSYNEQFF; CDR3 length: 16; clone size: many; J gene: TRBJ2-1; V gene: TRBV20-1; D gene: NA
CDR3 DNA: TGTGCCAGCTCACTACGACAGGCAACTAATGAAAAACTGTTTTTT; CDR3 protein: CASSLRQATNEKLFF; CDR3 length: 15; clone size: many; J gene: TRBJ1-4; V gene: TRBV18; D gene: NA
CDR3 DNA: TGTGCCAGCAGCTCGAAGAACAGGGGGCGAGAGGGATTGGGAGAGACCCAGTACTTC; CDR3 protein: CASSSKNRGREGLGETQYF; CDR3 length: 19; clone size: NA; J gene: TRBJ2-5; V gene: TRBV7-9; D gene: TRBD1
CDR3 DNA: TGTGCCAGCAGTTTCGACAGGGAGGGCACAGATACGCAGTATTTT; CDR3 protein: CASSFDREGTDTQYF; CDR3 length: 15; clone size: many; J gene: TRBJ2-3; V gene: TRBV27; D gene: NA
CDR3 DNA: TGCAGCGTTGATTCGGGGGCGGAAGGCTACACCTTC; CDR3 protein: CSVDSGAEGYTF; CDR3 length: 12; clone size: few; J gene: TRBJ1-2; V gene: TRBV29-1; D gene: NA
CDR3 DNA: TGTGCCAGCAGCTCCTGGGGCAGGGGAGGGAATGAAAAACTGTTTTTT; CDR3 protein: CASSSWGRGGNEKLFF; CDR3 length: 16; clone size: NA; J gene: TRBJ1-4; V gene: TRBV28; D gene: NA
CDR3 DNA: TGCAGTGCTAGCGGTTCGGTCGGCGTTCTTGAAGCTTTCTTT; CDR3 protein: CSASGSVGVLEAFF; CDR3 length: 14; clone size: many; J gene: TRBJ1-1; V gene: TRBV20-1; D gene: NA
CDR3 DNA: TGCAGTGCCAAAATTCCGGGACAGGGTAATGAGCAGTTCTTC; CDR3 protein: CSAKIPGQGNEQFF; CDR3 length: 14; clone size: NA; J gene: TRBJ2-1; V gene: TRBV20-1; D gene: TRBD1
CDR3 DNA: TGCAGTGCTAGAGATCGGTCTGGGCAGCACTCCTACGAGCAGTACTTC; CDR3 protein: CSARDRSGQHSYEQYF; CDR3 length: 16; clone size: few; J gene: TRBJ2-7; V gene: TRBV20-1; D gene: NA
CDR3 DNA: TGCGCCAGCAGCCAAGTCCTAGGGATCTACGAGCAGTACTTC; CDR3 protein: CASSQVLGIYEQYF; CDR3 length: 14; clone size: few; J gene: TRBJ2-7; V gene: TRBV4-3; D gene: NA
CDR3 DNA: TGTGCCAGCAGCCAAGATCGAGATCAGCCCCAGCATTTT; CDR3 protein: CASSQDRDQPQHF; CDR3 length: 13; clone size: many; J gene: TRBJ1-5; V gene: TRBV3-1; D gene: NA
CDR3 DNA: TGTGCCAGCAGTGCGCTAGCGGGGAACACCGGGGAGCTGTTTTTT; CDR3 protein: CASSALAGNTGELFF; CDR3 length: 15; clone size: NA; J gene: TRBJ2-2; V gene: TRBV25-1; D gene: TRBD2
CDR3 DNA: TGCAGTGCTACGACAGGGTTGCAAAACATTCAGTACTTC; CDR3 protein: CSATTGLQNIQYF; CDR3 length: 13; clone size: few; J gene: TRBJ2-4; V gene: TRBV20-1; D gene: TRBD1
CDR3 DNA: TGTGCCAGCAGTTATCCTCTGGGACAGGGCAACCACGAGCAGTACTTC; CDR3 protein: CASSYPLGQGNHEQYF; CDR3 length: 16; clone size: few; J gene: TRBJ2-7; V gene: TRBV28; D gene: TRBD1